This T cell receptor beta chain was sequenced for a study of blood T cell repertoires in COVID-19. Only in-frame clones appear in the TCRdb table, and some are missing; sequencing was by immunoSEQ multiplex PCR. The sample lists 160,000 or so clones; around 92% were seen once. The material sequenced was peripheral blood. The TCR sequence derives from a man aged 60 to 75 with acute or convalescent COVID-19.

The CDR3 DNA reads as TGCGCCAGCAGCCCGGGACAGACAGCTGGAAACACCATATATTTT. Its translation: CASSPGQTAGNTIYF. The chain couples TRBV5-1 to TRBJ1-3, with TRBD1 identical over 7 bases. The J segment lost 2 bases and the V segment lost 4 bases, leaving 6 bases of the junction unmatched. The germline gives CDR1 SGHRS, CDR2 YFSETQ. This CDR3 is 15 amino acids long. The full variable domain, rest sourced from reference TRBV5-1 and TRBJ1-3, is KAGVTQTPRYLIKTRGQQVTLSCSPISGHRSVSWYQQTPGQGLQFLFEYFSETQRNKGNFPGRFSGRQFSNSRSEMNVSTLELGDSALYLCASSPGQTAGNTIYFGEGSWLTVV.